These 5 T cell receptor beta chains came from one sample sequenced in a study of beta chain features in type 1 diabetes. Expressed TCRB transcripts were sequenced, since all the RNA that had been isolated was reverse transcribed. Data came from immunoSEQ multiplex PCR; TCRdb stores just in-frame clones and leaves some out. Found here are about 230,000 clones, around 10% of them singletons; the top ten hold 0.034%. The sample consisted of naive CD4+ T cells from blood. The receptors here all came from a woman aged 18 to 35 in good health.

As DNA, the CDR3 is TGTGCCAGCAGCTTAGATCGGGACAGGGTTGGTGAGCAGTTCTTC. This translates into CASSLDRDRVGEQFF. V gene TRBV7-6 combines with J gene TRBJ2-1, with 9 nucleotides matching TRBD1. The CDR3 spans 15 residues. Germline-derived CDR1 and CDR2 are SGHVS and FNYEAQ. V was clipped by 1 base and J by 9 bases; unmatched bases: 7.

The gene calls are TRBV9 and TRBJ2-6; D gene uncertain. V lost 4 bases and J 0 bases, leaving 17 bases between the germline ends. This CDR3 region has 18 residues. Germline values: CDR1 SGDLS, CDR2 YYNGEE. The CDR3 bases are TGTGCCAGCAGCCCCTTTGGTTCGCGAACCTCTGGGGCCAACGTCCTGACTTTC. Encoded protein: CASSPFGSRTSGANVLTF.

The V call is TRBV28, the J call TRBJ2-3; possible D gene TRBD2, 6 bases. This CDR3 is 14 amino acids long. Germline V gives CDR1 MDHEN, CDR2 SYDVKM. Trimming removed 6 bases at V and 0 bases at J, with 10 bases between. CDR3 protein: CASRPGLSTDTQYF. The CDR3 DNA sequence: TGTGCCAGCAGACCGGGACTGAGCACAGATACGCAGTATTTT.

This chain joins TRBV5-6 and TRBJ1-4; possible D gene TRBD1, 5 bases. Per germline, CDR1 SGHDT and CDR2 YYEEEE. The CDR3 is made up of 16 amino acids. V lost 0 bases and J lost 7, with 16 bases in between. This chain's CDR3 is CASSLGVRGSGEKLFF. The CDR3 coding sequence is TGTGCCAGCAGCTTGGGGGTTAGGGGTTCGGGTGAAAAACTGTTTTTT.

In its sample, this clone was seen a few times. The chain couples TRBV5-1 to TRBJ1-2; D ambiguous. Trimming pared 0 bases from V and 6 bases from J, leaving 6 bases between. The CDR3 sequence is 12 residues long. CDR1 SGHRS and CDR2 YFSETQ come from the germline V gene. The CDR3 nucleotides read TGCGCCAGCAGCTTGGCTCGGGATGGCTACACCTTC. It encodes CASSLARDGYTF. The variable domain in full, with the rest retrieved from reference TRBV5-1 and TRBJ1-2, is KAGVTQTPRYLIKTRGQQVTLSCSPISGHRSVSWYQQTPGQGLQFLFEYFSETQRNKGNFPGRFSGRQFSNSRSEMNVSTLELGDSALYLCASSLARDGYTFGSGTRLTVV.